This is a list of T cell receptor beta chains from one sample in a study of cytomegalovirus exposure and HLA in healthy donors. Here immunoSEQ multiplex PCR was the method, and the copy in TCRdb shows in-frame clones only, minus some. The repertoire holds tens of thousands of clones, with 90% as singletons. The sample taken for sequencing was PBMCs. The origin of the receptors is a man aged 18-30 years in good health and CMV-seronegative. The CDR3 runs from the conserved cysteine through the conserved F or W. D genes are given only for firm matches. The size entry is marked missing in some rows and otherwise reads once, few, many or a size class.

NA,12,TRBV10-3,NA,TRBJ2-1,CAISETSSEQFF,TGTGCCATCAGTGAGACTAGTAGTGAGCAGTTCTTC
once,14,TRBV18,TRBD1,TRBJ2-7,CASVRDRGTYEQYF,TGTGCCAGCGTCCGGGACAGGGGGACCTACGAGCAGTACTTC
NA,14,TRBV19,TRBD1,TRBJ1-5,CASSGEGAGQPQHF,TGTGCCAGTAGTGGCGAGGGGGCGGGGCAGCCCCAGCATTTT
NA,14,TRBV5-6,NA,TRBJ2-7,CASSWGGGSYEQYF,TGTGCCAGCAGCTGGGGAGGGGGCTCCTACGAGCAGTACTTC
NA,14,TRBV27,TRBD2,TRBJ2-1,CASSLAGGYNEQFF,TGTGCCAGCAGTTTAGCGGGAGGCTACAATGAGCAGTTCTTC
NA,16,TRBV6-4,TRBD2,TRBJ2-1,CASSDSSSGYYNEQFF,TGTGCCAGCAGTGACTCGTCTAGCGGGTACTACAATGAGCAGTTCTTC
NA,14,TRBV4-1,TRBD2,TRBJ2-7,CAKEGLAAAYEQYF,TGCGCCAAGGAGGGACTAGCGGCAGCGTACGAGCAGTACTTC
NA,12,TRBV6-1,TRBD1,TRBJ2-1,CASKGAAAEQFF,TGTGCCAGCAAGGGGGCGGCGGCTGAGCAGTTCTTC
NA,13,TRBV21-1,NA,TRBJ2-7,CASSSRRKTGQYF,TGTGCCAGCAGCAGCCGGAGAAAAACGGGGCAGTACTTC
NA,16,TRBV4-2,NA,TRBJ2-7,CASSQEGSKSSYEQYF,TGTGCCAGCAGCCAAGAGGGGAGCAAAAGCTCCTACGAGCAGTACTTC
NA,14,TRBV27,TRBD2,TRBJ2-3,CASSFWDYTDTQYF,TGTGCCAGCAGTTTCTGGGACTACACAGATACGCAGTATTTT
once,15,TRBV18,TRBD1,TRBJ2-2,CASSATTGEAGELFF,TGTGCCAGCTCAGCAACCACAGGGGAAGCCGGGGAGCTGTTTTTT
NA,14,TRBV25-1,TRBD1,TRBJ2-3,CASSDQGDTDTQYF,TGTGCCAGCAGTGACCAGGGGGACACAGATACGCAGTATTTT
NA,17,TRBV9,TRBD1,TRBJ2-2,CASSVSWTGGDTGELFF,TGTGCCAGCAGCGTAAGTTGGACAGGGGGAGACACCGGGGAGCTGTTTTTT
NA,15,TRBV5-5,NA,TRBJ1-3,CASSQDSYSGNTIYF,TGTGCCAGCAGCCAGGACAGCTACTCTGGAAACACCATATATTTT
NA,14,TRBV30,NA,TRBJ2-7,CAWSVLFEGHEQYF,TGTGCCTGGAGTGTACTATTCGAGGGCCACGAGCAGTACTTC
NA,13,TRBV16,TRBD1,TRBJ1-1,CASSRRQGAEAFF,TGTGCCAGCAGCCGAAGACAGGGCGCTGAAGCTTTCTTT
NA,13,TRBV11-2,NA,TRBJ1-2,CASSFAGRGGYTF,TGTGCCAGCAGCTTCGCGGGGAGGGGTGGCTACACCTTC
NA,15,TRBV6-5,TRBD1,TRBJ1-2,CASSVRDSPNYGYTF,TGTGCCAGCAGTGTTCGGGACAGCCCAAACTATGGCTACACCTTC
few,14,TRBV29-1,TRBD2,TRBJ2-2,CSADLAGVTGELFF,TGCAGCGCTGACCTAGCGGGAGTTACCGGGGAGCTGTTTTTT
NA,15,TRBV6-1,NA,TRBJ1-2,CASSELGADVYGYTF,TGTGCCAGCAGTGAACTGGGGGCGGATGTCTATGGCTACACCTTC
NA,16,TRBV6-5,TRBD2,TRBJ2-7,CASSYSILAGSYEQYF,TGTGCCAGCAGTTACTCGATACTAGCGGGCTCCTACGAGCAGTACTTC
NA,15,TRBV15,TRBD1,TRBJ2-3,CATSRQGAHTDTQYF,TGTGCCACCAGCAGACAGGGGGCCCACACAGATACGCAGTATTTT
NA,15,TRBV6-6,TRBD1,TRBJ1-5,CASSYRGQDNQPQHF,TGTGCCAGCAGTTATCGTGGACAGGACAATCAGCCCCAGCATTTT
NA,14,TRBV28,NA,TRBJ1-1,CASNPPQGNTEAFF,TGTGCCAGCAACCCCCCCCAGGGGAACACTGAAGCTTTCTTT
NA,13,TRBV2,NA,TRBJ2-7,CASRRTVSYEQYF,TGTGCCAGCAGGCGGACAGTTTCCTACGAGCAGTACTTC
once,12,TRBV5-6,NA,TRBJ2-7,CASSKREYEQYF,TGTGCCAGCAGTAAGAGGGAGTACGAGCAGTACTTC
once,11,TRBV28,NA,TRBJ1-1,CASSGRTEAFF,TGTGCCAGCAGTGGGCGTACTGAAGCTTTCTTT
NA,15,TRBV2,TRBD1,TRBJ1-4,CASSEGRQGGLKLFF,TGTGCCAGCAGTGAAGGTCGGCAGGGGGGATTGAAACTGTTTTTT
NA,13,TRBV14,TRBD2,TRBJ2-7,CASSRDYVYEQYF,TGTGCCAGCAGCCGGGACTACGTCTACGAGCAGTACTTC
NA,13,TRBV5-1,NA,TRBJ2-1,CASSLATGNEQFF,TGCGCCAGCAGCTTGGCCACAGGCAATGAGCAGTTCTTC
NA,12,TRBV10-3,NA,TRBJ2-7,CAAGTSNYEQYF,TGTGCCGCCGGGACATCTAACTACGAGCAGTACTTC
NA,16,TRBV7-6,NA,TRBJ2-5,CASSLGPVGVQETQYF,TGTGCCAGCAGCTTAGGACCCGTAGGGGTCCAAGAGACCCAGTACTTC
NA,15,TRBV19,TRBD2,TRBJ2-7,CASSVTSGSFSEQYF,TGTGCCAGTAGTGTGACTAGCGGGAGTTTTTCCGAGCAGTACTTC
NA,17,TRBV7-9,TRBD1,TRBJ2-7,CASSQDRLGWWSYEQYF,TGTGCCAGCAGCCAGGACAGGTTAGGGTGGTGGTCCTACGAGCAGTACTTC
NA,16,TRBV6-4,TRBD1,TRBJ1-2,CASSDLPTGLVGGYTF,TGTGCCAGCAGTGACCTACCGACAGGGCTCGTAGGGGGCTACACCTTC
few,14,TRBV6-4,NA,TRBJ2-3,CATGRGGDTDTQYF,TGTGCCACCGGCCGAGGGGGTGACACAGATACGCAGTATTTT
NA,15,TRBV5-1,TRBD1,TRBJ1-3,CASSLQGAAGNTIYF,TGCGCCAGCAGCCTACAGGGGGCGGCCGGAAACACCATATATTTT
once,13,TRBV6-5,NA,TRBJ1-1,CASRNRVNTEAFF,TGTGCCAGCAGGAACAGGGTGAACACTGAAGCTTTCTTT
NA,16,TRBV27,TRBD1,TRBJ1-4,CASTTLLRDRGEKLFF,TGTGCCAGCACCACTCTCCTCCGGGACAGGGGCGAAAAACTGTTTTTT
NA,11,TRBV19,NA,TRBJ2-2,CASQMAGELFF,TGTGCCAGCCAGATGGCCGGGGAGCTGTTTTTT
NA,10,TRBV29-1,NA,TRBJ1-2,CSVEEAGYTF,TGCAGCGTTGAAGAGGCTGGCTACACCTTC
NA,16,TRBV6-1,TRBD2,TRBJ2-2,CASSGLAGEETGELFF,TGTGCCAGCAGTGGTCTAGCGGGAGAAGAGACCGGGGAGCTGTTTTTT
NA,16,TRBV19,NA,TRBJ2-7,CASSKDGEQESYEQYF,TGTGCCAGTAGTAAGGACGGGGAACAAGAGTCCTACGAGCAGTACTTC
NA,16,TRBV14,TRBD2,TRBJ2-1,CASSRTAGVVYNEQFF,TGTGCCAGCAGTCGAACTGCGGGGGTAGTTTACAATGAGCAGTTCTTC
NA,14,TRBV6-1,TRBD1,TRBJ1-2,CASSGRTGHSGYTF,TGTGCCAGCAGTGGCCGGACAGGGCACTCTGGCTACACCTTC
NA,14,TRBV15,NA,TRBJ1-5,CATSRGTAQAPQHF,TGTGCCACCAGCAGAGGAACGGCCCAGGCGCCCCAGCATTTT
NA,14,TRBV15,NA,TRBJ1-1,CATSSRPTGTEAFF,TGTGCCACCAGCAGCCGACCTACAGGGACTGAAGCTTTCTTT
once,15,TRBV2,NA,TRBJ1-4,CASTKGTLTNEKLFF,TGTGCCAGCACCAAAGGGACTCTAACTAATGAAAAACTGTTTTTT
NA,14,TRBV28,NA,TRBJ2-3,CASSSQGGADTQYF,TGTGCCAGCAGTTCCCAGGGCGGCGCAGATACGCAGTATTTT
NA,14,TRBV4-2,NA,TRBJ2-5,CASSQEGAGETQYF,TGTGCCAGCAGCCAAGAGGGGGCCGGGGAGACCCAGTACTTC